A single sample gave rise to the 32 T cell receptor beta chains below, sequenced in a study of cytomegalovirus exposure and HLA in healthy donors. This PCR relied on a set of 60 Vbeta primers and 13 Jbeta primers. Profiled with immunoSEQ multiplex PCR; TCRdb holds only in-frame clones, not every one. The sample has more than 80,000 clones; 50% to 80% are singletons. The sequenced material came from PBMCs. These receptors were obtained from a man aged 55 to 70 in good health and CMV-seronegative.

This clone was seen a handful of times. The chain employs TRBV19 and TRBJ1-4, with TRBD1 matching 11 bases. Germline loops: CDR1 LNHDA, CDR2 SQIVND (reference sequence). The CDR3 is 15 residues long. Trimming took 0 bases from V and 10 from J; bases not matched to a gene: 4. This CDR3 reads CASSIDGTGGGKLFF. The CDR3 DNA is TGTGCCAGTAGTATAGATGGGACAGGGGGAGGAAAACTGTTTTTT. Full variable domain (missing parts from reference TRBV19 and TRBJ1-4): DGGITQSPKYLFRKEGQNVTLSCEQNLNHDAMYWYRQDPGQGLRLIYYSQIVNDFQKGDIAEGYSVSREKKESFPLTVTSAQKNPTAFYLCASSIDGTGGGKLFFGSGTQLSVL.

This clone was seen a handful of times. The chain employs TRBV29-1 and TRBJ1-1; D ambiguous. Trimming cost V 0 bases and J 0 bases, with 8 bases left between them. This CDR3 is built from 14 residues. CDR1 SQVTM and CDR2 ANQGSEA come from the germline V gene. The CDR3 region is CSVEDLRLNTEAFF. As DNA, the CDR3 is TGCAGCGTTGAAGATCTGAGATTGAACACTGAAGCTTTCTTT.

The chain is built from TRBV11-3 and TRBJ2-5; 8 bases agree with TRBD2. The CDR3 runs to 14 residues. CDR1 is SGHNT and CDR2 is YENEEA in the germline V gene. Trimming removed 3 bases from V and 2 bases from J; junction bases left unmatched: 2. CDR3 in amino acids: CASSFLAGQETQYF. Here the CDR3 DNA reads TGTGCCAGCAGCTTTCTAGCGGGTCAAGAGACCCAGTACTTC.

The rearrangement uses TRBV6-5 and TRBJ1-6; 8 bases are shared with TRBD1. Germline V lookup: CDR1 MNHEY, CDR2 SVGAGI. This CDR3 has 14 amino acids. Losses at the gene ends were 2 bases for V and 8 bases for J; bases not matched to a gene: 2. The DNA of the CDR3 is TGTGCCAGCAGTTACACAGGGGGTTATTCACCCCTCCACTTT. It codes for CASSYTGGYSPLHF.

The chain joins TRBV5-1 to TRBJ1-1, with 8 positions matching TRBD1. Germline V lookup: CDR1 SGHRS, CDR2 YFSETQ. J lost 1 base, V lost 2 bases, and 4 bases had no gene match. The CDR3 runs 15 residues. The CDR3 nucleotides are TGCGCCAGCAGCTTAGTAGGACAGGGGAACACTGAAGCTTTCTTT. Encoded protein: CASSLVGQGNTEAFF.

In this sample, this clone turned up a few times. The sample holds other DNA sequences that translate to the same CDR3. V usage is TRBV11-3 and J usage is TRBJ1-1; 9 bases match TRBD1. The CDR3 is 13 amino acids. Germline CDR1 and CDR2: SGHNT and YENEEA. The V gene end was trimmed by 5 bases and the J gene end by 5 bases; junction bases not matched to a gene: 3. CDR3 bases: TGTGCCAGCAGCCCTGGACAGGGGACTGAAGCTTTCTTT. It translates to CASSPGQGTEAFF.

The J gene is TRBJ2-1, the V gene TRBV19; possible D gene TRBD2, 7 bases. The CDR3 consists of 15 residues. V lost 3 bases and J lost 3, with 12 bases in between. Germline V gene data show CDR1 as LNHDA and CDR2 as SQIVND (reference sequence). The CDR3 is CASSIYGGRYNEQFF. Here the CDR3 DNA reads TGTGCCAGTAGTATCTACGGGGGGCGCTACAATGAGCAGTTCTTC.

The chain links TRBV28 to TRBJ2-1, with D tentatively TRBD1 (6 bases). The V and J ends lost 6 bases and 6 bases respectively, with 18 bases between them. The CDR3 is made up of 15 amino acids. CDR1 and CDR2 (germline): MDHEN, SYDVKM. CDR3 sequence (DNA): TGTGCCAGCAGGGGGGACACGGCCAGGATCAATGAGCAGTTCTTC. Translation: CASRGDTARINEQFF.

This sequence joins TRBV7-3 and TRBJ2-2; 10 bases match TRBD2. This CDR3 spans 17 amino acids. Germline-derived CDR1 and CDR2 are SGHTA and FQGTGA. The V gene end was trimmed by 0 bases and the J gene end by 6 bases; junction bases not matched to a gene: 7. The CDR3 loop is CASSLTGASGSSGELFF. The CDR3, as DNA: TGTGCCAGCAGCTTAACAGGGGCTAGCGGGAGTTCCGGGGAGCTGTTTTTT.

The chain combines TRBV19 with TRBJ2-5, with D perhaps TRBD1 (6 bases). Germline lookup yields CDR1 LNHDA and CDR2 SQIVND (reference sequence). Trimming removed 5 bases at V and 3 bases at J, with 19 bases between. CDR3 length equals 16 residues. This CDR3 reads CASSAQLATGKETQYF. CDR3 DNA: TGTGCCAGTAGTGCCCAGTTAGCGACAGGAAAAGAGACCCAGTACTTC.

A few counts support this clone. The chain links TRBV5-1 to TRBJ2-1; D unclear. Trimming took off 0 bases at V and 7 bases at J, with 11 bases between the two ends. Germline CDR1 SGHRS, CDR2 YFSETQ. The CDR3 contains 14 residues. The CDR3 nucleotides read TGCGCCAGCAGCTTGGGGTCCCTCAGGAATGAGCAGTTCTTC. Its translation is CASSLGSLRNEQFF.

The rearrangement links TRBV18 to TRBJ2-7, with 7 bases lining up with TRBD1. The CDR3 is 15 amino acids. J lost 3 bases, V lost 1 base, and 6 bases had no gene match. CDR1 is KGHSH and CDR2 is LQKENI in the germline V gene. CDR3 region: CASSPLPGTVYEQYF. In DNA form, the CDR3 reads TGTGCCAGCTCACCACTCCCCGGGACAGTCTACGAGCAGTACTTC.

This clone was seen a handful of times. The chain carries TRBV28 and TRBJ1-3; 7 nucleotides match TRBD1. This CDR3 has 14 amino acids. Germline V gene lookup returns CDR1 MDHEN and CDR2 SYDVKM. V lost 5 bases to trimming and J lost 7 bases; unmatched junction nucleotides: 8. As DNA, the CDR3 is TGTGCCAGCAGTCCGTACAGGGGCCTTAACACCATATATTTT. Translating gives CASSPYRGLNTIYF.

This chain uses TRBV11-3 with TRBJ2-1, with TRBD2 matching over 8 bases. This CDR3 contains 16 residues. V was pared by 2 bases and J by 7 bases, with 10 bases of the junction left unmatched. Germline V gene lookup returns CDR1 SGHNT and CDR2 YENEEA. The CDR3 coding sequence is TGTGCCAGCAGCTTACGGGGGGGATCAAGCCTAAATGAGCAGTTCTTC. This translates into CASSLRGGSSLNEQFF.

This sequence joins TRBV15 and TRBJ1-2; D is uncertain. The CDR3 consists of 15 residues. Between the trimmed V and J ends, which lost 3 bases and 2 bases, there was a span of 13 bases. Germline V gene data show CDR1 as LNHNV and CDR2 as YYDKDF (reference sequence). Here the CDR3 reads CATSSPRRANYGYTF. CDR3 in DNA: TGTGCCACCAGCAGTCCCAGGAGGGCCAACTATGGCTACACCTTC.

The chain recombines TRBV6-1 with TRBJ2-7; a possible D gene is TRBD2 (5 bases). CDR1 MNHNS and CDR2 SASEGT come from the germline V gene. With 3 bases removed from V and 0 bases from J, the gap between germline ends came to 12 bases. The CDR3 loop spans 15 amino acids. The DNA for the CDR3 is TGTGCCAGCAGTGAGTTGCAGCGGAGCTCCTACGAGCAGTACTTC. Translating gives CASSELQRSSYEQYF.

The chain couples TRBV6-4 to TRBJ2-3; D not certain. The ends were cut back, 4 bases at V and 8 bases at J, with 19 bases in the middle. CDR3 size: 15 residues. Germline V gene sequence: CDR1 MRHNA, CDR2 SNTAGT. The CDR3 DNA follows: TGTGCCAGCAGTGCTGTCGAGCCTTTCGTCCCTACGCAGTATTTT. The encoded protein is CASSAVEPFVPTQYF.

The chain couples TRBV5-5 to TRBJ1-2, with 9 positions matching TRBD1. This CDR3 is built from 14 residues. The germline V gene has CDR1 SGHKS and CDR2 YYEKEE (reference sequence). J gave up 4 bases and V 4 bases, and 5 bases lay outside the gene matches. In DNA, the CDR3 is TGTGCCAGCAGCAGCCGGGACAGGGCCTATGGCTACACCTTC. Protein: CASSSRDRAYGYTF.

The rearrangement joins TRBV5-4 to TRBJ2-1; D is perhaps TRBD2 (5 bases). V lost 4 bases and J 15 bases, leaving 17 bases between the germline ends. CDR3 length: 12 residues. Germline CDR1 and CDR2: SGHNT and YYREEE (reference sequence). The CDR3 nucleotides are TGTGCCAGCAGCCCTACCGGGTCAGAGGGGTTCTTC. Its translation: CASSPTGSEGFF. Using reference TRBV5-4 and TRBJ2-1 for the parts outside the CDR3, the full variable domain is ETGVTQSPTHLIKTRGQQVTLRCSSQSGHNTVSWYQQALGQGPQFIFQYYREEENGRGNFPPRFSGLQFPNYSSELNVNALELDDSALYLCASSPTGSEGFFGPGTRLTVL.

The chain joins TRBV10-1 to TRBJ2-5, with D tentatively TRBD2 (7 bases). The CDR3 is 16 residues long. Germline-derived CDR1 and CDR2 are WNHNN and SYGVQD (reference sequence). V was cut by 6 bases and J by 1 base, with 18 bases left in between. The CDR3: CASSRDRGAAQETQYF. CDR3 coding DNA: TGCGCCAGCAGCCGGGATCGGGGGGCTGCCCAAGAGACCCAGTACTTC.

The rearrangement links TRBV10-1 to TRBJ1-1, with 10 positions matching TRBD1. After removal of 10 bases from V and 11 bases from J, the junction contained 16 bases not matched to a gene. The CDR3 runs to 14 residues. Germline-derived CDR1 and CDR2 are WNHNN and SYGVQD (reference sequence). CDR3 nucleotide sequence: TGCGCCATCCAAGGACCCCGACAGGGGGCGAATGCTTTCTTT. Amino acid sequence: CAIQGPRQGANAFF.

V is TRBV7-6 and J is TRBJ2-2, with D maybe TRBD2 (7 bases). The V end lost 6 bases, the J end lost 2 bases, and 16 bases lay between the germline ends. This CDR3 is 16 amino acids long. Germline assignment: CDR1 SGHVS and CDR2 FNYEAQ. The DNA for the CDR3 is TGTGCCAGCAGAAGGGGGGGGCTCGTCAACACCGGGGAGCTGTTTTTT. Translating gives CASRRGGLVNTGELFF.

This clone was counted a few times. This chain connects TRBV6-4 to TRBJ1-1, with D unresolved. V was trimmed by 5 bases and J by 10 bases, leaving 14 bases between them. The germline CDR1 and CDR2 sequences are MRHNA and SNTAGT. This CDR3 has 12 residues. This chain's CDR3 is CASSHPQEGAFF. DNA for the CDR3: TGTGCCAGCAGTCACCCGCAAGAGGGAGCTTTCTTT.

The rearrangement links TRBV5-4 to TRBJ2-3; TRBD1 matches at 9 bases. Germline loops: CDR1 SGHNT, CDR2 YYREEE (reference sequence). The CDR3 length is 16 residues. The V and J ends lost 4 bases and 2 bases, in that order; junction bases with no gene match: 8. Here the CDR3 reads CASSPGTGRNTDTQYF. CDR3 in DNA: TGTGCCAGCAGCCCCGGGACAGGGCGTAACACAGATACGCAGTATTTT. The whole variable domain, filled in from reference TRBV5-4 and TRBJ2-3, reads ETGVTQSPTHLIKTRGQQVTLRCSSQSGHNTVSWYQQALGQGPQFIFQYYREEENGRGNFPPRFSGLQFPNYSSELNVNALELDDSALYLCASSPGTGRNTDTQYFGPGTRLTVL.

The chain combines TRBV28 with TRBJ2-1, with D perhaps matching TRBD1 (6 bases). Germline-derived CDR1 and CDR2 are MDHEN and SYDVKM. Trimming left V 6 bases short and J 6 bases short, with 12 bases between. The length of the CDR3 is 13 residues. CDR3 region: CASRGHASNEQFF. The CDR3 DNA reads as TGTGCCAGCAGGGGACACGCTTCCAATGAGCAGTTCTTC.

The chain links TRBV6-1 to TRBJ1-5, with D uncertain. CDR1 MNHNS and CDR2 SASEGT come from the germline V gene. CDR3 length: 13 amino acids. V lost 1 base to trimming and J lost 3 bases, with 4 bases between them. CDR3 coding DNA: TGTGCCAGCAGTGAAGGACACAATCAGCCCCAGCATTTT. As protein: CASSEGHNQPQHF.

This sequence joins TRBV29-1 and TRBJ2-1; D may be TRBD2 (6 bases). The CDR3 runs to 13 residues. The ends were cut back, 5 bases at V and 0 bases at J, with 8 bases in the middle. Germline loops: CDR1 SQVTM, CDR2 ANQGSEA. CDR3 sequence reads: CSVPGSSYNEQFF. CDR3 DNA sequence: TGCAGCGTTCCCGGGAGCTCCTACAATGAGCAGTTCTTC.

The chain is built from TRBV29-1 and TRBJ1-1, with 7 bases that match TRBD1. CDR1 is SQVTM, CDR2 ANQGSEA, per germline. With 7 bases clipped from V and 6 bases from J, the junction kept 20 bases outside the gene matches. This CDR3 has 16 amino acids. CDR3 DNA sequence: TGCAGCGCCCACCGTCGACAGGGTGCGGGCATCGCTGAAGCTTTCTTT. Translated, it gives CSAHRRQGAGIAEAFF.

This chain's CDR3 is CASSPQDRGNTIYF. The CDR3 nucleotides are TGTGCCAGCAGTCCACAGGACAGGGGGAACACCATATATTTT. The rearrangement uses TRBV28 and TRBJ1-3, with 10 bases identical to TRBD1. This CDR3 region has 14 residues. The trim removed 5 bases at V and 7 bases at J, leaving 5 bases unmatched. The V gene's germline CDR1 is MDHEN and CDR2 SYDVKM.

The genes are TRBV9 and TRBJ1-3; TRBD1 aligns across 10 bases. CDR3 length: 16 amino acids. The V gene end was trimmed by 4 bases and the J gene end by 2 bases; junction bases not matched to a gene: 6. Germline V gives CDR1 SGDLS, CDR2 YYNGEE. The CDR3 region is CASSPWTGGTGNTIYF. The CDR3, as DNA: TGTGCCAGCAGCCCCTGGACAGGGGGGACTGGAAACACCATATATTTT. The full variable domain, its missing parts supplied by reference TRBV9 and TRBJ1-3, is DSGVTQTPKHLITATGQRVTLRCSPRSGDLSVYWYQQSLDQGLQFLIQYYNGEERAKGNILERFSAQQFPDLHSELNLSSLELGDSALYFCASSPWTGGTGNTIYFGEGSWLTVV.

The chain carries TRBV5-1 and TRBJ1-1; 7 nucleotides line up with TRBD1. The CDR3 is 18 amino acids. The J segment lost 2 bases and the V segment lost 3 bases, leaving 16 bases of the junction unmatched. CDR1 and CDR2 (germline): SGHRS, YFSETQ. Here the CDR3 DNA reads TGCGCCAGCAGCTCCGACAGGGTCCTCTCCAGGGTTAACACTGAAGCTTTCTTT. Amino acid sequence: CASSSDRVLSRVNTEAFF. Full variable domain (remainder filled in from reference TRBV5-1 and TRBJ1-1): KAGVTQTPRYLIKTRGQQVTLSCSPISGHRSVSWYQQTPGQGLQFLFEYFSETQRNKGNFPGRFSGRQFSNSRSEMNVSTLELGDSALYLCASSSDRVLSRVNTEAFFGQGTRLTVV.

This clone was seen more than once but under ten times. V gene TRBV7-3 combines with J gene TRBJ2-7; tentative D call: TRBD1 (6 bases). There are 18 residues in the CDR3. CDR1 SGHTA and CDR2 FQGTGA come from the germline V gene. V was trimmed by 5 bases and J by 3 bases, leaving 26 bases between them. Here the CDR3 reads CASSQISDRDTIIYEQYF. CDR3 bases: TGTGCCAGCAGCCAAATCAGCGACCGGGACACGATAATCTACGAGCAGTACTTC. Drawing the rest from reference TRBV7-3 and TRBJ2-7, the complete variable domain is GAGVSQTPSNKVTEKGKYVELRCDPISGHTALYWYRQSLGQGPEFLIYFQGTGAADDSGLPNDRFFAVRPEGSVSTLKIQRTERGDSAVYLCASSQISDRDTIIYEQYFGPGTRLTVT.